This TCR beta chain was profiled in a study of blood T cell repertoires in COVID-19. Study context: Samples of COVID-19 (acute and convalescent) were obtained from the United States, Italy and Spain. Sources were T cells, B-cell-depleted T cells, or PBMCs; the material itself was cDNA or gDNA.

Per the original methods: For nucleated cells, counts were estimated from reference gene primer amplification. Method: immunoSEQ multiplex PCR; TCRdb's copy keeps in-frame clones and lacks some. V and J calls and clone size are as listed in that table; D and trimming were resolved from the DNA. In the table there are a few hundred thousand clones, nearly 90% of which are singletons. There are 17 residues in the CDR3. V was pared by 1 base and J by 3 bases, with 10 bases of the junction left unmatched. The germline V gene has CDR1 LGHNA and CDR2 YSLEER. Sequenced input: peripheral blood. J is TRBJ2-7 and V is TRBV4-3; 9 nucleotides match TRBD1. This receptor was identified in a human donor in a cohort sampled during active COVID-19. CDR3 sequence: CASSQAHPMTGGYEQYF. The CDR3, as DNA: TGCGCCAGCAGCCAAGCGCATCCAATGACAGGGGGCTACGAGCAGTACTTC.